This TCR beta chain emerged from a study of shared clonotypes between healthy human individuals. Study-wide results and caveats: The study drew on few donors, limiting represented genetic and exposure-history diversity. Clonotypes not shared had lower generation probabilities than those common to all four donors.

Investigators divided CD4+ cells into CD45RA+ naive and CD45RA-negative memory subsets. About this clone itself: The antigen remains unidentified.

Using about 220 ng DNA, approximately 27,000 T cell genomes, the sorted-subset replicate PCRs were run. Profiled with immunoSEQ multiplex PCR; TCRdb holds only in-frame clones, not every one. The table lists approximately 2,300,000 clones, 85% to 95% of them singletons, with approximately 0.41% in the top ten. The sample comprised naive CD4+ T cells from PBMCs. The subset denotes: CD45RA+ positively selected. The sequence was obtained from a man between 18 and 35 years old in good health. Some clones in this sample may be carry-over from other donors' samples.

The CDR3 bases are TGCAGTACAAGGACAGAAGAGACCCAGTACTTC. This translates into CSTRTEETQYF. The genes are TRBV20-1 and TRBJ2-5, with D perhaps matching TRBD1 (6 bases). The CDR3 length is 11 residues. Deletions cut 8 bases from V and 3 bases from J, with 10 bases between. Germline CDR1 is DFQATT and CDR2 is SNEGSKA (reference sequence).